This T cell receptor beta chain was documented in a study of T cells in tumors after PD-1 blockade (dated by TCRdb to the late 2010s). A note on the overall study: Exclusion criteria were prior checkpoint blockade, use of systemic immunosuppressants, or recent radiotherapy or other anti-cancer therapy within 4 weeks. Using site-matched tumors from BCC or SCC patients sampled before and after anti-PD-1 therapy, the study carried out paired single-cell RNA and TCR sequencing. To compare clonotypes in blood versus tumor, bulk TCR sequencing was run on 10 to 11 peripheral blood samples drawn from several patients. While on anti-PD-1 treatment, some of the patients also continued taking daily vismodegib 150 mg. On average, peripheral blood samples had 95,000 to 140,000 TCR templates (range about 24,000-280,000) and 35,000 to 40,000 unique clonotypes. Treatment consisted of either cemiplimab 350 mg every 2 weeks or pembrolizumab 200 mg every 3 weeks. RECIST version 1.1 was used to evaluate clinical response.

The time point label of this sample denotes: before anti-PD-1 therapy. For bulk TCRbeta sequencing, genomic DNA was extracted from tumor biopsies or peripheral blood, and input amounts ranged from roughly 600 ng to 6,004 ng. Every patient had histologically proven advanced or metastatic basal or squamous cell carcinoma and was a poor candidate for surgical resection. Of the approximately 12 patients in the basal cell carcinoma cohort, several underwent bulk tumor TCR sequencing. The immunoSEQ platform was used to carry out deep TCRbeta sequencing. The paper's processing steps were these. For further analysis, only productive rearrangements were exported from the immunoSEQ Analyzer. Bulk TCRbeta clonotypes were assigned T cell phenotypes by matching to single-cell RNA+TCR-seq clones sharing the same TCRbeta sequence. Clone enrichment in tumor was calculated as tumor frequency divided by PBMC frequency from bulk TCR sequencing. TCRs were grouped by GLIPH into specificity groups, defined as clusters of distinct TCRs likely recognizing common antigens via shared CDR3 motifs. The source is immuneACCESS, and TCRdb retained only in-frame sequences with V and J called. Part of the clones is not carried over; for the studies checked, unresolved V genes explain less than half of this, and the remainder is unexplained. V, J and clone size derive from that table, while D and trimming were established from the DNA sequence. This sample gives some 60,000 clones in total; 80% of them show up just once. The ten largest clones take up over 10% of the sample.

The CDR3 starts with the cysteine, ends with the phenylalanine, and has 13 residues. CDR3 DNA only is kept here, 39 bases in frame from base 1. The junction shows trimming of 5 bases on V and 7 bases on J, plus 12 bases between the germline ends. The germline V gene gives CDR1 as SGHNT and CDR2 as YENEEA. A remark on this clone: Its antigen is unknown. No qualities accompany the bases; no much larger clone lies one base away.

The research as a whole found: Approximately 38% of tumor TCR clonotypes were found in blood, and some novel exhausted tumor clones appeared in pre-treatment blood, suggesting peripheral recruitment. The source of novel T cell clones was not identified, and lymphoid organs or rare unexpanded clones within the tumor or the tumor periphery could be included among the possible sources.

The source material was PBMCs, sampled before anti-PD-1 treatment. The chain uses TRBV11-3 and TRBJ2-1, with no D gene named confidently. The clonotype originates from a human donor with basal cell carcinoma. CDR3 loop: CASSPYLGNEQFF. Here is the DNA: TGTGCCAGCAGCCCCTATCTAGGGAATGAGCAGTTCTTC.